This T cell receptor beta chain was observed in a study of shared clonotypes between healthy human individuals. The repertoire was sequenced with immunoSEQ multiplex PCR; TCRdb's copy has only in-frame clones and lacks some. Found here are around 990,000 clones, around 77% of them singletons; the top ten hold approximately 0.9%. Germline assignment: CDR1 PRHDT and CDR2 FYEKMQ (reference sequence). The CDR3 is made up of 14 amino acids. Points on this clone: This clone may be a read error of a much larger clone one base away. Other DNA sequences from this sample encode an identical CDR3 as well.

Caucasian adults living in Nashville, Tennessee, provided all samples. The sequenced sample consisted of memory CD4+ T cells from PBMCs. Subset defined: CD45RA-negative fraction. The J gene is TRBJ1-1, the V gene TRBV13; TRBD1 matches at 8 bases. This clonotype was sampled from a man younger than 30 in good health. Some clones in this sample may be carry-over from other donors' samples. CDR3 sequence reads: CASSLRDRITEAFF. CDR3 coding DNA: TGTGCTAGCAGCCTACGGGACAGGATCACTGAAGCTTTCTTT.